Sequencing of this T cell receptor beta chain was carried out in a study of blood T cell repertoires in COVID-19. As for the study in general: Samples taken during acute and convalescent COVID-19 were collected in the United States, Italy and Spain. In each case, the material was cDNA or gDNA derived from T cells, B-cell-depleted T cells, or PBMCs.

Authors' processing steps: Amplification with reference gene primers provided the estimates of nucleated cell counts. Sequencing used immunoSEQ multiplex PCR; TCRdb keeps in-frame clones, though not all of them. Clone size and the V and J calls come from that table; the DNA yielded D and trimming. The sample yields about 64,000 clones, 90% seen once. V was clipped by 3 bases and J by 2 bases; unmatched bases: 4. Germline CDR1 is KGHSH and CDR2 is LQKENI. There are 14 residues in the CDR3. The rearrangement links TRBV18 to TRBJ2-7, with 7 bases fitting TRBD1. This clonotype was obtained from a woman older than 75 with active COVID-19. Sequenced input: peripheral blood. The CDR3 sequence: CASSPGTAPYEQYF. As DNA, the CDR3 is TGTGCCAGCTCACCCGGGACAGCGCCCTACGAGCAGTACTTC.